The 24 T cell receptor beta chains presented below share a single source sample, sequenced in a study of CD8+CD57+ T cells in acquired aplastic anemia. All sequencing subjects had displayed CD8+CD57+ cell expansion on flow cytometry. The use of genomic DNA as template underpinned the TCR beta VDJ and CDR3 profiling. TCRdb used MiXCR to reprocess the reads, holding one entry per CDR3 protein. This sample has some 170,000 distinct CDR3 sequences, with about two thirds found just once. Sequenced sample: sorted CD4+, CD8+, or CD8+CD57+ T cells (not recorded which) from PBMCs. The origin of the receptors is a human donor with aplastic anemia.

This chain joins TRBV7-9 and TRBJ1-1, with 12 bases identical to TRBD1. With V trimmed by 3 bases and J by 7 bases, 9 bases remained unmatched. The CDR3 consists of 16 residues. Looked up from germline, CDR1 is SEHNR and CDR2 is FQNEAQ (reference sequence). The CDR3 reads CASSFTLGQGANEAFF. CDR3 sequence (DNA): TGTGCCAGCAGCTTTACCTTGGGACAGGGGGCGAATGAAGCTTTCTTT.

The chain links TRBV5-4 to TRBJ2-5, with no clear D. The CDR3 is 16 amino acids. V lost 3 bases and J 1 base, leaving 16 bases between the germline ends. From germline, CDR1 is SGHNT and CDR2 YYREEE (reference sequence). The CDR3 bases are TGTGCCAGCAGCTCCTATCAGGTACCCCGCCAAGAGACCCAGTACTTC. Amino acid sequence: CASSSYQVPRQETQYF.

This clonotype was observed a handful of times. The CDR3 loop reads CASSRRGNNEQFF. The DNA for the CDR3 is TGTGCCAGCAGCCGCCGCGGCAACAATGAGCAGTTCTTC. This sequence joins TRBV11-3 and TRBJ2-1, with D unresolved. Trimming removed 5 bases from V and 5 bases from J, with 10 bases in between. The CDR3 totals 13 residues. Germline V gives CDR1 SGHNT, CDR2 YENEEA.

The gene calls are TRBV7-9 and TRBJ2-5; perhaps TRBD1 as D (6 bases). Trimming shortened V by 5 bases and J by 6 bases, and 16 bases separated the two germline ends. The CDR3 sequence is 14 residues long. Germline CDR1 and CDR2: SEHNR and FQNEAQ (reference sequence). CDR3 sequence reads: CASSIPGQGQTQYF. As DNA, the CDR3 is TGTGCCAGCAGCATCCCTGGTCAGGGGCAGACCCAGTACTTC.

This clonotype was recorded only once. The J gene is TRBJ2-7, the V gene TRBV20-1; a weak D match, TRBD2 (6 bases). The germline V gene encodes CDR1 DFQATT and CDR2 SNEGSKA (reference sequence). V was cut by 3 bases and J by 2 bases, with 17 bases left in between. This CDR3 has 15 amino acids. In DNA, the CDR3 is TGCAGTGCTAGGGACGGTGCCCCGGGGGCCTACGAGCAGTACTTC. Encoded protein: CSARDGAPGAYEQYF.

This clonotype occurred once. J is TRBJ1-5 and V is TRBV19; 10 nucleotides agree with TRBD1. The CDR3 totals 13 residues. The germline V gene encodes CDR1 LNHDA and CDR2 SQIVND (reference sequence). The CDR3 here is CGSTGGVGQPQHF. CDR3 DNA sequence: TGTGGATCGACAGGGGGCGTGGGTCAGCCCCAGCATTTT.

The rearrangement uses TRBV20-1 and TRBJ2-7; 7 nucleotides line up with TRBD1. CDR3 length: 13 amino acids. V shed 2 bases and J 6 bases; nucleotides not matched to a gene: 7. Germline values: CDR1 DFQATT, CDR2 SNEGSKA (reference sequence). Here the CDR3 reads CSARWYRGFEQYF. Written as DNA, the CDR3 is TGCAGTGCTAGATGGTACAGGGGTTTCGAGCAGTACTTC.

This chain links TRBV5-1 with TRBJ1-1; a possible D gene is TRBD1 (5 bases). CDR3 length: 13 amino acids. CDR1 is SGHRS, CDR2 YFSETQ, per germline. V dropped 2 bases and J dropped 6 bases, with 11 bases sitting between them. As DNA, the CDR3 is TGCGCCAGCAGCTTTTACGTGGGGGCTGAAGCTTTCTTT. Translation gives CASSFYVGAEAFF.

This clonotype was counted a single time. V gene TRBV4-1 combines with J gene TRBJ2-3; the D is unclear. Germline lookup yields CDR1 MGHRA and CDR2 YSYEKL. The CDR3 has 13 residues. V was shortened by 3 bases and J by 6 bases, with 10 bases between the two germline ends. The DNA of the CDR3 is TGCGCCAGCAGCCAGCCAAATGGGGATACGCAGTATTTT. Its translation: CASSQPNGDTQYF.

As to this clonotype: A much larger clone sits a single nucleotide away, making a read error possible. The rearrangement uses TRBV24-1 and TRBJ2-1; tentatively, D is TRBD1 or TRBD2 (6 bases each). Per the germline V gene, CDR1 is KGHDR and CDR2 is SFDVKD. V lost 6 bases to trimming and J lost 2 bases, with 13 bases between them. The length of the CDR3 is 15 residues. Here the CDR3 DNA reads TGTGCCACCAGTTACGGAGGGGGAACCTACAATGAGCAGTTCTTC. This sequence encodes CATSYGGGTYNEQFF.

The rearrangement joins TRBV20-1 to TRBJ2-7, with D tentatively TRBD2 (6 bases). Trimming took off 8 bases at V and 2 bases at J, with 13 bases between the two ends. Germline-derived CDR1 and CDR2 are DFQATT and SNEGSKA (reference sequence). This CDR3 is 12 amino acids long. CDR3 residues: CSYSGTPYEQYF. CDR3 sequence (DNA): TGCAGTTACTCTGGGACTCCCTACGAGCAGTACTTC.

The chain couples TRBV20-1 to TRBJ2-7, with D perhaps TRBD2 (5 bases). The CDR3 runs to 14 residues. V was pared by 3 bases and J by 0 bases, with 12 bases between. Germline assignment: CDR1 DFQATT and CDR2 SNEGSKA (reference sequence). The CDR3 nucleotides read TGCAGTGCTAGGAAGGCGGGCCGCTCCTACGAGCAGTACTTC. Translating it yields CSARKAGRSYEQYF.

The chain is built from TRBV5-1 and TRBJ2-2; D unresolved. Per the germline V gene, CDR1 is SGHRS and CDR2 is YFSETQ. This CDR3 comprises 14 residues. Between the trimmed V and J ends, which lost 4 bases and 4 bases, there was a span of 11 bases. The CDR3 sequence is CASSETDLTGELFF. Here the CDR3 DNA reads TGCGCCAGCAGCGAGACGGATCTCACCGGGGAGCTGTTTTTT.

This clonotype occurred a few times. The CDR3 DNA follows: TGTGCCAGCAGTCCGAGCTCCTACAATGAGCAGTTCTTC. As protein: CASSPSSYNEQFF. The chain carries TRBV5-5 and TRBJ2-1; D remains unclear. V lost 5 bases and J lost 0, with 6 bases in between. Germline V lookup: CDR1 SGHKS, CDR2 YYEKEE (reference sequence). The CDR3 is 13 residues long.

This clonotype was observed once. CDR3 DNA sequence: TGCGCCAGCAGCCAAGATGGGGGCAGGGGCTCCTATAATTCACCCCTCCACTTT. Its protein product is CASSQDGGRGSYNSPLHF. The chain combines TRBV4-1 with TRBJ1-6; weak D call: TRBD1 (6 bases). This CDR3 is built from 18 residues. V was clipped by 0 bases and J by 0 bases, with 12 bases between them. Germline loops: CDR1 MGHRA, CDR2 YSYEKL.

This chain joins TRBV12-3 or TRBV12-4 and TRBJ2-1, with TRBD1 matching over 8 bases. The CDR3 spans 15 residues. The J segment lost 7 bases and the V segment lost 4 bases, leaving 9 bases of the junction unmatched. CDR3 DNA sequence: TGTGCCAGCAGTTCCAGACAGGGGCTCTGGAATGAGCAGTTCTTC. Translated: CASSSRQGLWNEQFF.

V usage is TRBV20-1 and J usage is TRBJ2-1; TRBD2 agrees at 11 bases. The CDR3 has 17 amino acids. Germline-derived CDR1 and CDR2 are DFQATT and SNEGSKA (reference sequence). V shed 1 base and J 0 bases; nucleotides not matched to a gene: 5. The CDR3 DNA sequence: TGCAGTGCTAGAGGAGGTAGCGGGGGGGGCTCCTACAATGAGCAGTTCTTC. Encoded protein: CSARGGSGGGSYNEQFF.

Here the CDR3 DNA reads TGTGCCAGCAGTTCTATCCCCCAAGCAGCTTTCTTT. It translates to CASSSIPQAAFF. This sequence joins TRBV5-8 and TRBJ1-1; D remains unclear. CDR1 SGHTS and CDR2 YDEGEE come from the germline V gene. Trimming pared 5 bases from V and 10 bases from J, leaving 15 bases between. There are 12 residues in the CDR3.

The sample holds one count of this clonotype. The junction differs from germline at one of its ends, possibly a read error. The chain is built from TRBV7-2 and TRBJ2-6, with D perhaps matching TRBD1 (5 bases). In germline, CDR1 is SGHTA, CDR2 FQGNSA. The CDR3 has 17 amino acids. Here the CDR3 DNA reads TGTGCCAGCAGCCAAGATCAAGCAGGGCTTGGGGCCAGCGTCCTGACTTTC. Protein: CASSQDQAGLGASVLTF.

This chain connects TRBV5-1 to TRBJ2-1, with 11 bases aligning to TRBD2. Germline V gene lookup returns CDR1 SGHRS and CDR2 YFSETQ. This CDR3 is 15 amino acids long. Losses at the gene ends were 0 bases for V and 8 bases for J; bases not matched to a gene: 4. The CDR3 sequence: CASSLDTSGGDEQFF. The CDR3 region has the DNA TGCGCCAGCAGCTTGGATACTAGCGGGGGTGATGAGCAGTTCTTC.

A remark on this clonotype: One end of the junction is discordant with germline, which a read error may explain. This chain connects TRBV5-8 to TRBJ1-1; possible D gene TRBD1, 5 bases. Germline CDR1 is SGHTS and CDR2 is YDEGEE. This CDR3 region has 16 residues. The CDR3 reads CAGSQGARGKGSEAFF. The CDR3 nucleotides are TGCGCCGGCAGCCAAGGAGCGAGGGGCAAAGGAAGTGAAGCTTTCTTT.

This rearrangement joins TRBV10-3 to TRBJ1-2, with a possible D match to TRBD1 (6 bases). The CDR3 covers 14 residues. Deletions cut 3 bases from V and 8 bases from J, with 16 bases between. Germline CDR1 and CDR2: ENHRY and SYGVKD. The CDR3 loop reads CAISEGPGAPGYTF. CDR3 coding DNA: TGTGCCATCAGTGAAGGGCCGGGGGCCCCAGGCTACACCTTC.

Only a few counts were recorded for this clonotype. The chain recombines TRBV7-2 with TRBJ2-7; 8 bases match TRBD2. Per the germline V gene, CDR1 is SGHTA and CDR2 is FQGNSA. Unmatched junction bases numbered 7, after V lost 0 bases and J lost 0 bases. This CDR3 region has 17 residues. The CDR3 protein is CASSLAGTRGSSYEQYF. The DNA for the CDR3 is TGTGCCAGCAGCTTAGCCGGGACTAGAGGGTCCTCCTACGAGCAGTACTTC.

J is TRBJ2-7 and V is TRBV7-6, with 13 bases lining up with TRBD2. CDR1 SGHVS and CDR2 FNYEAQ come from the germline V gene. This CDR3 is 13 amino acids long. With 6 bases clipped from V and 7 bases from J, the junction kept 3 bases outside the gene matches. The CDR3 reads CASSGLAGEEQYF. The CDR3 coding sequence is TGTGCCAGCAGTGGACTAGCGGGGGAGGAGCAGTACTTC.